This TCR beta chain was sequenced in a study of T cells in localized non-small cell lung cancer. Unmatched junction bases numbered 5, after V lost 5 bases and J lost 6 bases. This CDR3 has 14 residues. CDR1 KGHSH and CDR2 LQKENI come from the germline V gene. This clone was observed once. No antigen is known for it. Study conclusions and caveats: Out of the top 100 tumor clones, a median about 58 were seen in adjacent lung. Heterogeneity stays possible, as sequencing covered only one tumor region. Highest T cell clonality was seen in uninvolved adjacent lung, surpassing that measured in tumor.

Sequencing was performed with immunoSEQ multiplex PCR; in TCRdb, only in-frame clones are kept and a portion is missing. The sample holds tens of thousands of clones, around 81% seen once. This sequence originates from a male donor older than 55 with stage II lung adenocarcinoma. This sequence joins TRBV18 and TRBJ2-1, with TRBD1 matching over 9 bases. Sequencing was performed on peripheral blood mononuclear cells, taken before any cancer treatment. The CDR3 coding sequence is TGTGCCAGCTCAGAGGACAGGGGCGTCAATGAGCAGTTCTTC. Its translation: CASSEDRGVNEQFF.